This note documents a single T cell receptor beta chain sequence. Unique molecular identifiers were incorporated during preparation of the TCRbeta library. TCRdb re-analysed the PCR reads in MiXCR, keeping a single row per CDR3 protein. The sample records around 670,000 distinct CDR3 sequences, less than 15% being singletons. CDR3 length: 17 residues. This entry comes from a study of T-cell reconstitution after alpha-beta-depleted transplantation in children. This clonotype originated in a girl aged 2-9 years with congenital amegakaryocytic thrombocytopenia, due to receive a stem cell transplant. The V gene is TRBV21-1, the J gene TRBJ2-3; no check of the table's D call, TRBD1, against the DNA was made. TRBV21-1 is marked as a pseudogene. The source material was PBMCs, sampled before TCRalphabeta/CD19-depleted stem cell transplant. In DNA form, the CDR3 reads TGTGCCAGCAGCAAAAAGGACTCGGGCTCTAAGGGGGATACGCAGTATTTT. The encoded protein is CASSKKDSGSKGDTQYF.